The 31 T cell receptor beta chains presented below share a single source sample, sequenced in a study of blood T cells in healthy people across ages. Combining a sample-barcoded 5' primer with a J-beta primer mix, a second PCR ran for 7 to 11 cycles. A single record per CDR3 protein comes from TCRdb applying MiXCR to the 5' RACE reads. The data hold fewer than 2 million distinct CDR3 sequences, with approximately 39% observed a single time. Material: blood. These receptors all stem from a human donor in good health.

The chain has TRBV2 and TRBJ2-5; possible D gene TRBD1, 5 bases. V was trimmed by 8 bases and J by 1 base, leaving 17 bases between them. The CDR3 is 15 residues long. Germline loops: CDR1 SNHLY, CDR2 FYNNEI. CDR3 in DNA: TGTGCCAGCGGACCACCATCAGGGTTCCAAGAGACCCAGTACTTC. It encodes CASGPPSGFQETQYF.

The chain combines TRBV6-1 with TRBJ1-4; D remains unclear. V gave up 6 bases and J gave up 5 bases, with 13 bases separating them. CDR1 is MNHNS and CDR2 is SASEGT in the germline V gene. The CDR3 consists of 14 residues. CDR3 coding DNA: TGTGCCAGCAGCTCAACAGAACCAAATGAAAAACTGTTTTTT. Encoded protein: CASSSTEPNEKLFF.

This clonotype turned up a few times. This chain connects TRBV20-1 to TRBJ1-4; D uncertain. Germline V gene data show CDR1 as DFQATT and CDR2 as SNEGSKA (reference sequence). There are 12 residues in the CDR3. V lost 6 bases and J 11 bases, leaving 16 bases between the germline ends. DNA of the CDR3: TGCAGTGCCTCTTCGGTGTTGGGGAAACTGTTTTTT. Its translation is CSASSVLGKLFF.

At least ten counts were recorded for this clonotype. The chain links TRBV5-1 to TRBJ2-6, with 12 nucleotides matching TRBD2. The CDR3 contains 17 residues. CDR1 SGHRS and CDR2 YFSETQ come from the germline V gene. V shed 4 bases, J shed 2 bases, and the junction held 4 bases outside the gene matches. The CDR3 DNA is TGCGCCAGCAGCACACGGACTAGCGGGGCTGGGGCCAACGTCCTGACTTTC. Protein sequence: CASSTRTSGAGANVLTF.

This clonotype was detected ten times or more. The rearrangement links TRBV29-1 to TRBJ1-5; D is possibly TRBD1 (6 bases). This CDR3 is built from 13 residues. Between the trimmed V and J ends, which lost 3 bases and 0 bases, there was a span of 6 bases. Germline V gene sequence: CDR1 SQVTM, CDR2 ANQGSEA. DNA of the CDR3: TGCAGCGTTGAGGACAGTAGCAATCAGCCCCAGCATTTT. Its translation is CSVEDSSNQPQHF.

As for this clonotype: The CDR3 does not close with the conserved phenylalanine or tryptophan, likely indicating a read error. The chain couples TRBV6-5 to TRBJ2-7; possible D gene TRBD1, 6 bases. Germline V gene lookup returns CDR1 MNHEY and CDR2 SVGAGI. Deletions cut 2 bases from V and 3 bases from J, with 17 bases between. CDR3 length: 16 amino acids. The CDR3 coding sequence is TGTGCCAGCAGTTACCTGACAGGTACCAAAAGCTACGAGCAGTACTGC. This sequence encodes CASSYLTGTKSYEQYC.

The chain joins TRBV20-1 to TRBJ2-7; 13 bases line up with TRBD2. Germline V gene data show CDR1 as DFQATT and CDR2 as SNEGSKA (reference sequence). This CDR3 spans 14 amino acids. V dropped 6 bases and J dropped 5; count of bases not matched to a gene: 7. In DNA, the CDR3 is TGCAGTGCCTTGGGACTAGCGGGGTTCGACGAGCAGTACTTC. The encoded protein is CSALGLAGFDEQYF.

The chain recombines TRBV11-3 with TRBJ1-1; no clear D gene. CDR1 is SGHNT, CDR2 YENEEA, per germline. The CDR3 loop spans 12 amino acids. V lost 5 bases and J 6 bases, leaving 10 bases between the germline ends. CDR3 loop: CASSADTPEAFF. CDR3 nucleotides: TGTGCCAGCAGCGCAGACACGCCTGAAGCTTTCTTT.

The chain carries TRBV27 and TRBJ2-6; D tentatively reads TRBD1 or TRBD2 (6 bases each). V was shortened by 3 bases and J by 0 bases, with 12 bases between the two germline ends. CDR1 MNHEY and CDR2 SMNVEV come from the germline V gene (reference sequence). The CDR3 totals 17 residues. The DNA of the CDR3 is TGTGCCAGCAGTTTTGGGGGGCTGGCCTCTGGGGCCAACGTCCTGACTTTC. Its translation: CASSFGGLASGANVLTF.

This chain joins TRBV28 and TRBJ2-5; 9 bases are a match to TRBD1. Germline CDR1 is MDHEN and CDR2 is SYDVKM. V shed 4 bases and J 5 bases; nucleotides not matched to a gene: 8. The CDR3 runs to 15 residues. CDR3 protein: CASSSGGQGVETQYF. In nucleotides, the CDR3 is TGTGCCAGCAGTTCAGGGGGACAGGGTGTGGAGACCCAGTACTTC.

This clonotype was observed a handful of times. CDR3 loop: CASSKAHRVYGYTF. In DNA form, the CDR3 reads TGTGCCAGCAGTAAAGCCCACAGGGTTTATGGCTACACCTTC. The rearrangement joins TRBV28 to TRBJ1-2; maybe TRBD1 (6 bases). V was cut by 5 bases and J by 5 bases, with 15 bases left in between. CDR1 is MDHEN and CDR2 is SYDVKM in the germline V gene. The CDR3 extends over 14 amino acids.

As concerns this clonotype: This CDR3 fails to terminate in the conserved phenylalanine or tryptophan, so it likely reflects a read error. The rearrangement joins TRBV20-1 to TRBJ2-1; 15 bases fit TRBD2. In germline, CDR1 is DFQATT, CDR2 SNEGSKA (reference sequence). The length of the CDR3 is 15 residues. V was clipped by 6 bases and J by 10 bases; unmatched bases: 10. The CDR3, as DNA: TGCAGTGCAGTCGCATGGACTAGCGGGGGGGAGGAGCAGTTCTTA. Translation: CSAVAWTSGGEEQFL.

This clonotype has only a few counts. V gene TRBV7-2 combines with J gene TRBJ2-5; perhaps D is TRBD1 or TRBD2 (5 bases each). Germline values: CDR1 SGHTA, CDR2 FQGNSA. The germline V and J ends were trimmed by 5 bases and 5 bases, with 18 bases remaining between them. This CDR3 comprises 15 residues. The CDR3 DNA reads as TGTGCCAGCAGCACTCCGGGACGGCCCAGCGAGACCCAGTACTTC. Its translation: CASSTPGRPSETQYF.

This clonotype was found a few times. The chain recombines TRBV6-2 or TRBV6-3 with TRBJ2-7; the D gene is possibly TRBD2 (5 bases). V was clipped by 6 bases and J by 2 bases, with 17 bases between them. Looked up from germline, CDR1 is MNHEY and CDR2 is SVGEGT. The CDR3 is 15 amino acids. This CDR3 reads CASRPAGLKPYEQYF. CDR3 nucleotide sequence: TGTGCCAGCAGACCGGCGGGCCTCAAGCCCTACGAGCAGTACTTC.

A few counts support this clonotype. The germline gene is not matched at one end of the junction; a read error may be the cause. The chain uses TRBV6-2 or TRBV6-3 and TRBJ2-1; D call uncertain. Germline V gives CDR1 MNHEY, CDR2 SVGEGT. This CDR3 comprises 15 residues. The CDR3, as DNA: TGTACCAGCAGTTACTCGGATCTTCGCTACAATGAGCAGTTCTTC. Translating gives CTSSYSDLRYNEQFF.

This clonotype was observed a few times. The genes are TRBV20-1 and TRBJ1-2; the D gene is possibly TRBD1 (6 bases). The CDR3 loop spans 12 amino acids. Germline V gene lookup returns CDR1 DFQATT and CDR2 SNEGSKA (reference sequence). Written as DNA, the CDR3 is TGCAGCACAGGGAAATCTAACTATGGCTACACCTTC. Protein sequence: CSTGKSNYGYTF.

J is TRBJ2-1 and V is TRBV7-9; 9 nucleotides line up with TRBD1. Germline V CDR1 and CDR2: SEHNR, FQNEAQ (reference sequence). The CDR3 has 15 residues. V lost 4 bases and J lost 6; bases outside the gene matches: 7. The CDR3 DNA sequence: TGTGCCAGCAGCTCTTCCGGGACAGGGTCCAATGAGCAGTTCTTC. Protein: CASSSSGTGSNEQFF.

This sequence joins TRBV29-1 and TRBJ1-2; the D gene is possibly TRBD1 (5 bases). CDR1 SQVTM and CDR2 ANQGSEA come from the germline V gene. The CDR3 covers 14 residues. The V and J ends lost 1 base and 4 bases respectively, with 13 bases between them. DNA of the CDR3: TGCAGCGTTGAAGGCGGGGGAGAAGGCTATGGCTACACCTTC. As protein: CSVEGGGEGYGYTF.

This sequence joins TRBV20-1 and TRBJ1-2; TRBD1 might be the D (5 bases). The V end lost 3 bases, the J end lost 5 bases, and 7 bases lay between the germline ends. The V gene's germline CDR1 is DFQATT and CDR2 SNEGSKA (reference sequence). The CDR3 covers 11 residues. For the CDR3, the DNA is TGCAGTGCTAGCAGGGTGTATGGCTACACCTTC. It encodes CSASRVYGYTF.

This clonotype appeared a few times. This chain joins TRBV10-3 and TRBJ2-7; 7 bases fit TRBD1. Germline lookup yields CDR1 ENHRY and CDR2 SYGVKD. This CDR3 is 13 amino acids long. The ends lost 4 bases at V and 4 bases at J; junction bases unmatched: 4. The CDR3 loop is CAISGARGYEQYF. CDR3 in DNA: TGTGCCATCAGTGGGGCCAGGGGGTACGAGCAGTACTTC.

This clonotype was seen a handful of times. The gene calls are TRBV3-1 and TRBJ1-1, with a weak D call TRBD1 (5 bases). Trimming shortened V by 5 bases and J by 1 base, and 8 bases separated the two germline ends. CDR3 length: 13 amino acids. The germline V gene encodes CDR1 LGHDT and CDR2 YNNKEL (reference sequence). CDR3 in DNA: TGTGCCAGCAGCAATACAGGGAACACTGAAGCTTTCTTT. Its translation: CASSNTGNTEAFF.

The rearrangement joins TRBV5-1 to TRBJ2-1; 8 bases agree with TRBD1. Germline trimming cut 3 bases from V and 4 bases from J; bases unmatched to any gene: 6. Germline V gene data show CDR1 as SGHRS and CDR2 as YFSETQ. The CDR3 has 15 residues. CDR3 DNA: TGCGCCAGCAGCTCAGGGGGCGGTGTGTACAATGAGCAGTTCTTC. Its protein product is CASSSGGGVYNEQFF.

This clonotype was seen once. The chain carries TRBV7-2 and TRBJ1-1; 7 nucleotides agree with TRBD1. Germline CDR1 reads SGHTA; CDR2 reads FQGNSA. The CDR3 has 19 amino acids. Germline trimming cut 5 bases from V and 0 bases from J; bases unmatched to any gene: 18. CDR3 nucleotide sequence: TGTGCCAGCAGCCGAGAGTTCGGGACAGCAAAATATATGAACACTGAAGCTTTCTTT. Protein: CASSREFGTAKYMNTEAFF.

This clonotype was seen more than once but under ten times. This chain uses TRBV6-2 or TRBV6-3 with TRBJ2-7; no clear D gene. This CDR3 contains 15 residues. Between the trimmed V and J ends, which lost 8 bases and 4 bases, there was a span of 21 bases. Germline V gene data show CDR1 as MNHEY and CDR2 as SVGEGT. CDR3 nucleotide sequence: TGTGCCAGCTGTCAGCCAGCAGGTGTCTCGTACGAGCAGTACTTC. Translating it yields CASCQPAGVSYEQYF.

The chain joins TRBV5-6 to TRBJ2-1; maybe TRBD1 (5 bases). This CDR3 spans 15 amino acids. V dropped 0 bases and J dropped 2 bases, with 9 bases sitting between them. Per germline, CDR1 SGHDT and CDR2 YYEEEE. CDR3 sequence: CASSLDQGPYNEQFF. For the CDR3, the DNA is TGTGCCAGCAGCTTGGACCAGGGCCCCTACAATGAGCAGTTCTTC.

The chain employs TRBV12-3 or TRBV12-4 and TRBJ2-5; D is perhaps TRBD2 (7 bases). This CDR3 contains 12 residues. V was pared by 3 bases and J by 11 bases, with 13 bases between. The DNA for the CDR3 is TGTGCCAGCAGTTTCGGGGGGCAACAGCAGTACTTC. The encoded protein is CASSFGGQQQYF.

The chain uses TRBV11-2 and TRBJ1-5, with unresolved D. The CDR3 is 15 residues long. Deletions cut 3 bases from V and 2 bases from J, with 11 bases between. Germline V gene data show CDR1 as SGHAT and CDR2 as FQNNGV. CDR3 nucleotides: TGTGCCAGCAGCTTGTCTGGGGAGGGCAATCAGCCCCAGCATTTT. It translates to CASSLSGEGNQPQHF.

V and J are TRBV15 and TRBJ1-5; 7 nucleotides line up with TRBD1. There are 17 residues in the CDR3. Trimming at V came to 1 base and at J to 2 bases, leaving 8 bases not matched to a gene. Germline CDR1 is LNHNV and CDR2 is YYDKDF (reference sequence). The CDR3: CATSRALTGSRNQPQHF. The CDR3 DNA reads TGTGCCACCAGCAGAGCGCTGACAGGGTCGCGCAATCAGCCCCAGCATTTT.

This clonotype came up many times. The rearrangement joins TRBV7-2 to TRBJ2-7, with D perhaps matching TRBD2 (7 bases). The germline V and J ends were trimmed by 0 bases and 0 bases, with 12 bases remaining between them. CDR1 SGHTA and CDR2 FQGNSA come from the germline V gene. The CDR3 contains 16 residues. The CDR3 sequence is CASSLAGGGLSYEQYF. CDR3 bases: TGTGCCAGCAGCTTAGCGGGCGGGGGCCTCTCCTACGAGCAGTACTTC.

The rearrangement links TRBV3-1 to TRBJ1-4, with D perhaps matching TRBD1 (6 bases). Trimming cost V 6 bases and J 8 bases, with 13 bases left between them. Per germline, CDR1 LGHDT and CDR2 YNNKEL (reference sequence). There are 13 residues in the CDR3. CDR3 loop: CASSQLTGEKLFF. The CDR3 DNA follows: TGTGCCAGCAGTCAATTGACAGGCGAAAAACTGTTTTTT.

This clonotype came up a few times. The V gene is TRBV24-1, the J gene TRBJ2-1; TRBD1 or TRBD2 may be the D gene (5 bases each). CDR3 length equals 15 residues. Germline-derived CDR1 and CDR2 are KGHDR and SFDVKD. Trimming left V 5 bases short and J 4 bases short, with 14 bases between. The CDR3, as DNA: TGTGCCACCAGTGCCAGGGACCGCGGATACAATGAGCAGTTCTTC. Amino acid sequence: CATSARDRGYNEQFF.